The text below deals with one T cell receptor beta chain. Its matching antigen is unknown. Sequencing libraries made from TCR beta cDNA carried unique molecular identifiers. A population of about 1 to 11 million T cells gave rise to roughly 0.5 million cDNA molecules. TCRdb re-called the PCR reads through MiXCR, storing one row per CDR3 protein. The repertoire holds over 700,000 distinct CDR3 sequences, with 25% to 30% as singletons. The source of the sample is a study of post-analysis software for immune sequencing data. Looking at the study overall: Secondary progressive, relapsing-remitting and progressive-relapsing multiple sclerosis were among the included disease courses.

Study-wide results and caveats: Roughly 5 TRBV segments, including TRBV5-6, TRBV5-1 and TRBV20-1, were more frequent in patients than controls.

Germline lookup yields CDR1 SGHRS and CDR2 YFSETQ. The CDR3 loop spans 15 amino acids. V lost 4 bases, J lost 1 base, and 14 bases lay in between. The TCR originated in a girl between 5 and 17 years old with multiple sclerosis. The chain carries TRBV5-1 and TRBJ2-5; no clear D. The specimen sequenced was blood. CDR3 DNA: TGCGCCAGCAGCGTCATCCGGGCCGGCCAAGAGACCCAGTACTTC. It encodes CASSVIRAGQETQYF.